The T cell receptor beta chain described here comes from a study of T-cell reconstitution after alpha-beta-depleted transplantation in children. Germline V gene sequence: CDR1 ENHRY, CDR2 SYGVKD. The CDR3 sequence is 18 residues long. Trimming removed 1 base from V and 0 bases from J, with 13 bases in between. A few counts support this clonotype. Preparation of the TCRbeta library used unique molecular identifiers. TCRdb reanalysed the PCR reads using MiXCR and keeps one entry per CDR3 protein. The table records hundreds of thousands of distinct CDR3 sequences, around 17% of them present only once. V usage is TRBV10-3 and J usage is TRBJ1-6; maybe TRBD1 (6 bases). The sequenced sample was PBMCs from the stem cell graft donor, obtained from the stem cell graft. This sequence originates from a human donor who donated a stem cell graft to a child with acute myeloid leukemia. The CDR3 coding sequence is TGTGCCATCAGTGAGTTAGGACAGAGAAGCTCCTATAATTCACCCCTCCACTTT. Its translation is CAISELGQRSSYNSPLHF.